Listed below are T cell receptor beta chains from one sample, sequenced in a study of cytomegalovirus exposure and HLA in healthy donors. Sequenced by immunoSEQ multiplex PCR; TCRdb stores in-frame clones only, minus some. The top ten hold around 1.7% of the sample, which has some 70,000 clones, approximately 90% seen once. The sequenced sample consisted of PBMCs. The receptors here all came from a woman younger than 30 in good health and CMV-seronegative. The CDR3 runs from the conserved cysteine through the conserved F or W. The D gene is left open where the match is weak. Only part of the rows carry a size: once, few, many, or a class if the clone is expanded.

>TRBJ1-2|-|TRBV19|-
TGTGCCAGTAGTATACAGGGGAACTATGGCTACACCTTC
CASSIQGNYGYTF
>TRBJ2-3|-|TRBV7-3|TRBD1
TGTGCCAGCAGCAAGGGGGGACAGGGTTTAGATACGCAGTATTTT
CASSKGGQGLDTQYF
>TRBJ1-2|few|TRBV16|-
TGTGCCAGCAGCCAAAACAGGGTTGGCTACACCTTC
CASSQNRVGYTF
>TRBJ2-1|-|TRBV7-8|TRBD1
TGTGCCAGCAGGGGGACCAGGACAGGGGGTTTTGAGCAGTTCTTC
CASRGTRTGGFEQFF
>TRBJ1-1|-|TRBV6-5|TRBD1
TGTGCCAGCAACCGAGACAGGGTGAACACTGAAGCTTTCTTT
CASNRDRVNTEAFF
>TRBJ1-1|once|TRBV4-2|-
TGTGCCAGCAGCCAAGATCAGACCAGGGGCACTGAAGCTTTCTTT
CASSQDQTRGTEAFF
>TRBJ1-1|-|TRBV18|-
TGTGCCAGCTCGGGGGGGAGCACTGAAGCTTTCTTT
CASSGGSTEAFF
>TRBJ1-2|-|TRBV10-3|TRBD1
TGTGCCATCAGTGCGCTGACAGGGGATAACTATGGCTACACCTTC
CAISALTGDNYGYTF
>TRBJ1-1|-|TRBV6-5|-
TGTGCCAGCAGTTACGAGGGGAACACTGAAGCTTTCTTT
CASSYEGNTEAFF
>TRBJ2-5|-|TRBV6-5|TRBD1
TGTGCCAGCAGTTCCCCCCGGGACAGGGCTTTCGGGACCCAGTACTTC
CASSSPRDRAFGTQYF
>TRBJ2-5|-|TRBV25-1|TRBD2
TGTGCCAGCAGTGAATTCCTAGCGGGGGGGCAAGAGACCCAGTACTTC
CASSEFLAGGQETQYF
>TRBJ2-1|-|TRBV30|TRBD1
TGTGCCTGGACTCGGGACAGATACAATGAGCAGTTCTTC
CAWTRDRYNEQFF
>TRBJ1-2|-|TRBV12-5|-
TGTGCTAGTGGGGAACTAGGCGGCTACACCTTC
CASGELGGYTF
>TRBJ2-2|-|TRBV19|TRBD2
TGTGCCAGTAGTACGAGGACTAGCGGGAGACCCGGGGAGCTGTTTTTT
CASSTRTSGRPGELFF
>TRBJ2-7|once|TRBV10-3|-
TGTGCCATCCTTGGCAGGTCGTACGAGCAGTACTTC
CAILGRSYEQYF
>TRBJ1-1|-|TRBV10-3|-
TGTGCCATCAGTGCGCAGGGGCTCACTGAAGCTTTCTTT
CAISAQGLTEAFF
>TRBJ2-1|once|TRBV29-1|TRBD2
TGCAGCGTTGAACCGCTAGCGGGAGGGTATTATGAGCAGTTCTTC
CSVEPLAGGYYEQFF
>TRBJ1-4|-|TRBV5-1|TRBD1
TGCGCCAGCAGCTTGCCGGGACAGGGCGGTGAAAAACTGTTTTTT
CASSLPGQGGEKLFF
>TRBJ2-1|-|TRBV2|-
TGTGCCAGCAGTGAAATAGTAGCGACAAACAATGAGCAGTTCTTC
CASSEIVATNNEQFF
>TRBJ2-1|-|TRBV4-2|TRBD1
TGTGCCAGCAGCCAAACACCGGGACAGGGGGCTTTGAATGAGCAGTTCTTC
CASSQTPGQGALNEQFF
>TRBJ2-1|-|TRBV6-6|TRBD2
TGTGCCAGCACGCGAGGACTAGCGGGATCGAGTGAGCAGTTCTTC
CASTRGLAGSSEQFF
>TRBJ2-7|-|TRBV1|-
TGCACCAGCAGTGCCCGGGACCCGGGAGAGAGGGCCCCAGCGGGGGTCGCCTCCTACGAGCAGTACTTC
CTSSARDPGERAPAGVASYEQYF
>TRBJ1-6|-|TRBV23-1|-
TGCGCCAGCAGTCAATCCCTCAGTCATAATTCACCCCTCCACTTT
CASSQSLSHNSPLHF
>TRBJ2-3|once|TRBV7-3|TRBD2
TGTGCCAGCAGCCCTTGGACTAGCGGGAGAACAGATACGCAGTATTTT
CASSPWTSGRTDTQYF
>TRBJ2-3|-|TRBV6-4|TRBD1
TGTGCCAGCAGCGAGGGACAGGGGGCCCCAGATACGCAGTATTTT
CASSEGQGAPDTQYF
>TRBJ2-3|-|TRBV6-1|TRBD1
TGTGCCAGCAGTGAAGTGGGGACAGCGGATACGCAGTATTTT
CASSEVGTADTQYF
>TRBJ2-7|few|TRBV2|-
TGTGCCAGCAGTGCTACGGGGCAGTACTTC
CASSATGQYF
>TRBJ2-2|-|TRBV19|TRBD2
TGTGCCAGTAGTTTAGGGGGACTAGCGATCGGGGAGCTGTTTTTT
CASSLGGLAIGELFF
>TRBJ2-1|-|TRBV6-5|TRBD2
TGTGCCAGCAGCCGCCCGGGACTAGCTCACAATGAGCAGTTCTTC
CASSRPGLAHNEQFF
>TRBJ1-3|-|TRBV28|-
TGTGCCAGCAGTTTCCCGGGACTATCTGGAAACACCATATATTTT
CASSFPGLSGNTIYF
>TRBJ2-3|-|TRBV6-1|TRBD1
TGTGCCAGCAGCCCGGACAGGGCTAGCACAGATACGCAGTATTTT
CASSPDRASTDTQYF
>TRBJ2-7|once|TRBV4-2|TRBD1
TGTGCCAGCAGCCACCCTACGGCGACAGGGATGAACGAGCAGTACTTC
CASSHPTATGMNEQYF
>TRBJ2-7|-|TRBV5-4|TRBD2
TGTGCCAGCAGCTCCGGACTAGCGACGACCTACGAGCAGTACTTC
CASSSGLATTYEQYF
>TRBJ1-1|-|TRBV5-1|-
TGCGCCAGCAGCATAGAACAGAGCACTGAAGCTTTCTTT
CASSIEQSTEAFF
>TRBJ2-7|-|TRBV19|TRBD1
TGTGCCAGCCGGGACAGGTCCTACGAGCAGTACTTC
CASRDRSYEQYF
>TRBJ2-2|few|TRBV7-8|TRBD1
TGTGCCAGCAGCTCCGGGACAGACACCGGGGAGCTGTTTTTT
CASSSGTDTGELFF
>TRBJ2-7|-|TRBV7-9|TRBD2
TGTGCCAGCAGCTTAGGCCTAGCGGGAGCCGAGCAGTACTTC
CASSLGLAGAEQYF
>TRBJ2-2|-|TRBV5-1|TRBD2
TGCGCCAGCAGCCTAAAGACTAGCGGGAGTCCCGGGGAGCTGTTTTTT
CASSLKTSGSPGELFF
>TRBJ1-2|-|TRBV5-5|-
TGTGCCAGCAGCTATCCAGAAAACTATGGCTACACCTTC
CASSYPENYGYTF
>TRBJ2-4|-|TRBV28|TRBD1
TGTGCCAGCAGTTTGGGGGACAGGAGGTCTTCGGAACACATTCAGTACTTC
CASSLGDRRSSEHIQYF
>TRBJ2-5|-|TRBV7-7|TRBD2
TGTGCTAGCAGCTTCAGGACTAGCTCTTTAGAGACCCAGTACTTC
CASSFRTSSLETQYF
>TRBJ1-5|-|TRBV18|-
TGTGCCAGCTCACTCCAACAGGGAAGCAATCAGCCCCAGCATTTT
CASSLQQGSNQPQHF
>TRBJ2-7|-|TRBV27|TRBD1
TGTGCCAGCAGTTGTGGACAGGGAGGATGCGAGCAGTACTTC
CASSCGQGGCEQYF
>TRBJ2-3|-|TRBV5-4|-
TGTGCCAGCAGCTTGGCCAAACGGGGAGAGGCAGATACGCAGTATTTT
CASSLAKRGEADTQYF
>TRBJ1-6|-|TRBV2|TRBD1
TGTGCCAGCACCTCTTACAGGGGAGAAGATTCACCCCTCCACTTT
CASTSYRGEDSPLHF
>TRBJ1-5|few|TRBV19|TRBD1
TGTGCCAGTAGGGACAGGCGTGCCAATCAGCCCCAGCATTTT
CASRDRRANQPQHF
>TRBJ2-7|-|TRBV30|-
TGTGCCTGGAGTGTATCGGGATACGAGCAGTACTTC
CAWSVSGYEQYF
>TRBJ1-5|-|TRBV10-1|-
TGCGCCAGCAGTGAGGCTGGCCAGGAGGGGCCGAGGCCCCAGCATTTT
CASSEAGQEGPRPQHF
>TRBJ2-1|few|TRBV18|TRBD1
TGTGCCAGCTCAGCACAGGGGGCCGGGTACAATGAGCAGTTCTTC
CASSAQGAGYNEQFF
>TRBJ2-2|-|TRBV29-1|TRBD2
TGCAGCGTTGAAGTTAGGACTAGCGGGACTCACACCGGGGAGCTGTTTTTT
CSVEVRTSGTHTGELFF
>TRBJ1-1|-|TRBV5-1|TRBD1
TGCGCCAGCAGCTCGACAGGGGCGGCCACTGAAGCTTTCTTT
CASSSTGAATEAFF
>TRBJ2-1|-|TRBV7-3|TRBD2
TGTGCCAGCAGCTTGTGGGCTAGCGGGGGAGGTGAGCAGTTCTTC
CASSLWASGGGEQFF
>TRBJ1-4|once|TRBV25-1|-
TGTGCCAGCAGAGACGACAGGAGTAATGAAAAACTGTTTTTT
CASRDDRSNEKLFF
>TRBJ2-7|-|TRBV4-3|-
TGCGCCAGCAGCCAAGGTGGCGGCCTCGGGTACGAGCAGTACTTC
CASSQGGGLGYEQYF
>TRBJ1-3|-|TRBV19|-
TGTGCCAGTACCCCAGGCAGCGGGGCCTCTGGAAACACCATATATTTT
CASTPGSGASGNTIYF
>TRBJ2-7|-|TRBV4-2|-
TGTGCCAGCAGCCAAGACAGAAACTCCTACGAGCAGTACTTC
CASSQDRNSYEQYF
>TRBJ2-1|-|TRBV18|-
TGTGCCAGCTCGACGACCGGAGACAATGAGCAGTTCTTC
CASSTTGDNEQFF
>TRBJ1-6|few|TRBV7-2|-
TGTGCCAGCAGCTTAGAAAGGACTGGTTCACCCCTCCACTTT
CASSLERTGSPLHF
>TRBJ1-6|-|TRBV7-9|TRBD1
TGTGCCAGCAGTCCGACAGGGGCTTATAATTCACCCCTCCACTTT
CASSPTGAYNSPLHF